The rows below give T cell receptor beta chains drawn from one sample of a study of blood T cell repertoires in COVID-19. Repertoires were generated with immunoSEQ multiplex PCR, while TCRdb's copy carries only in-frame clones and drops some. The data contain about 200,000 clones, approximately 80% of them seen just once; the ten biggest clones take up less than 15%. Material: peripheral blood. All receptors come from a human donor in a cohort sampled during active COVID-19. Each CDR3 is given with its conserved first and last residue.

V	J	CDR3
TRBV11-2	TRBJ2-7	CASSYDGLAGVNEQYF
TRBV27	TRBJ2-2	CASSPGGGELFF
TRBV29-1	TRBJ2-7	CSVGREGIYEQYF
TRBV7-9	TRBJ1-4	CASSFETGPTNEKLFF
TRBV24-1	TRBJ2-1	CATSDRNQAGGSYNEQFF
TRBV27	TRBJ1-5	CASSPQVGVPQHF
TRBV6-5	TRBJ2-3	CASSLLAGATDTQYF
TRBV18	TRBJ1-5	CASSPGLSQPQHF
TRBV4-1	TRBJ2-3	CASSQIGSRTDTQYF
TRBV4-1	TRBJ1-2	CASSQDTAYGYTF
TRBV12-3/TRBV12-4	TRBJ2-7	CASSGTRDKKQYF
TRBV28	TRBJ2-1	CASSFRDYNEQFF
TRBV5-1	TRBJ2-3	CASSLDSGGSTDTQYF
TRBV27	TRBJ2-2	CASSFYYAGELFF
TRBV9	TRBJ2-2	CASSVLSGRTTGELFF
TRBV12-5	TRBJ2-3	CASVLLGRPGTPHSYTDTQYF
TRBV28	TRBJ2-7	CASRPGLPLYEQYF
TRBV4-1	TRBJ2-5	CASSSGLAGGETQYF
TRBV7-9	TRBJ1-1	CASYPGLLNTEAFF
TRBV5-1	TRBJ2-1	CASSFIPSGLAGGGEQFF
TRBV5-1	TRBJ2-1	CASSIGTSGNEQFF
TRBV18	TRBJ2-3	CASAQGSSTDTQYF
TRBV12-3/TRBV12-4	TRBJ2-6	CASSLSGANVLTF